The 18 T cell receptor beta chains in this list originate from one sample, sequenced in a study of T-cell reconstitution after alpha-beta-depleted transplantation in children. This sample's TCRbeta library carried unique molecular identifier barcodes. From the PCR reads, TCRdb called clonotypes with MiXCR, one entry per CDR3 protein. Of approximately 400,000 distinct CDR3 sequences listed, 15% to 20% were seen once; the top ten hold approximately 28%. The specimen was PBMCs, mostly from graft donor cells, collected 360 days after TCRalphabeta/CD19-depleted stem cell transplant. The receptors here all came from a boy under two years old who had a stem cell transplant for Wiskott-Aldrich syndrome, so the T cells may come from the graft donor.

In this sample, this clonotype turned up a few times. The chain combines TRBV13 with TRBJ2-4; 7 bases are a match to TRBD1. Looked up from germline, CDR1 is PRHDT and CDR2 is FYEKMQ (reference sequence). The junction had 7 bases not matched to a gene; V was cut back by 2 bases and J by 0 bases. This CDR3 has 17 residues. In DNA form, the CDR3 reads TGTGCCAGCAGCTTAAGACAGGGAATGGTAGCCAAAAACATTCAGTACTTC. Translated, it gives CASSLRQGMVAKNIQYF.

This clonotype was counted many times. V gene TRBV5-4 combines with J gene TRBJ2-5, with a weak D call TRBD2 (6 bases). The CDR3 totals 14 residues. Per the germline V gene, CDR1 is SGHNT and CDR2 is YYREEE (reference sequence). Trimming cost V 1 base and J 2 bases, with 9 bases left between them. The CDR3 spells CASSLSGVQETQYF. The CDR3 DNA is TGTGCCAGCAGCTTGTCGGGAGTTCAAGAGACCCAGTACTTC.

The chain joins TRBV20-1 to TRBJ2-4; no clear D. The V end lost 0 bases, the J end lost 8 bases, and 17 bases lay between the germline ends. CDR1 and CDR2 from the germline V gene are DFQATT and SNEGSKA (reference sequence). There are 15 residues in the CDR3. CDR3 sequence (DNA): TGCAGTGCTAGAGAAGTGGGCAGCCCGAGGTACATTCAGTACTTC. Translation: CSAREVGSPRYIQYF.

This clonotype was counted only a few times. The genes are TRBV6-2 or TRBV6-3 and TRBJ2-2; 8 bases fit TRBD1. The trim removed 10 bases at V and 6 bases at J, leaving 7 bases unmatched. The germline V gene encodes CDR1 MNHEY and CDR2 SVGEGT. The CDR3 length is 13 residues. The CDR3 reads CATRTGFSGELFF. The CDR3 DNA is TGTGCCACCCGGACAGGGTTTTCCGGGGAGCTGTTTTTT.

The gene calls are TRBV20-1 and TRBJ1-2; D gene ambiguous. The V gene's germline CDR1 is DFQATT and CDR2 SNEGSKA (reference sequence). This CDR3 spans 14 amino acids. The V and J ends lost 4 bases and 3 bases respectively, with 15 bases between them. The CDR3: CSAIETPDHYGYTF. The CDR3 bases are TGCAGTGCTATAGAGACCCCTGACCACTATGGCTACACCTTC.

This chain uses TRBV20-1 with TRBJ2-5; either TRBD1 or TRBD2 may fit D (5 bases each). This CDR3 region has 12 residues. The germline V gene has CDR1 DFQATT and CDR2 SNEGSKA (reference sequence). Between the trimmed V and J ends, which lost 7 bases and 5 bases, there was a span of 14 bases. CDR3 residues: CSGRGAIETQYF. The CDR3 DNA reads TGCAGTGGGAGAGGGGCTATCGAGACCCAGTACTTC.

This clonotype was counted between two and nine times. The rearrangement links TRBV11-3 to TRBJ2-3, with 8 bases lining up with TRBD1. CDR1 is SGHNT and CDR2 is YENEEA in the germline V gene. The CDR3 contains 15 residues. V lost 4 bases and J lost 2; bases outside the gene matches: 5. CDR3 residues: CASSWTGSHTDTQYF. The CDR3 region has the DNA TGTGCCAGCAGCTGGACAGGGTCACACACAGATACGCAGTATTTT.

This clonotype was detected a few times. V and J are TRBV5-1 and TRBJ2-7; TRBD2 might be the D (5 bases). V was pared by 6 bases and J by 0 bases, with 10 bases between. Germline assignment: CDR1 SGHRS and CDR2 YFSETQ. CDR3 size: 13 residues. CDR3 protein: CASTSGSSYEQYF. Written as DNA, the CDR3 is TGCGCCAGCACTAGTGGGAGCTCCTACGAGCAGTACTTC.

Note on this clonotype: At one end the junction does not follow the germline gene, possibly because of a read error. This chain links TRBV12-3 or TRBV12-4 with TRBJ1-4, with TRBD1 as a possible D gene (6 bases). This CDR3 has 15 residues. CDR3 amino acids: CASSFTGTTNEKLFF. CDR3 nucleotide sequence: TGTGCCAGCAGTTTTACAGGGACAACCAATGAAAAACTGTTTTTT.

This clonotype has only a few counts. Here the CDR3 DNA reads TGTGCCAGCAGCTCCGGACCCTCCCGCACAGATACGCAGTATTTT. Amino acid sequence: CASSSGPSRTDTQYF. The V gene is TRBV5-6, the J gene TRBJ2-3; D call uncertain. CDR1 SGHDT and CDR2 YYEEEE come from the germline V gene. The CDR3 is 15 residues long. Trimming took off 3 bases at V and 1 base at J, with 12 bases between the two ends.

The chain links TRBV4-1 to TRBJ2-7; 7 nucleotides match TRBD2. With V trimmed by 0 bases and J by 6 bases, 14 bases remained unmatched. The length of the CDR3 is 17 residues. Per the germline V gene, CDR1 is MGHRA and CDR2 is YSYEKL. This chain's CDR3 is CASSQDASGGRLAEQYF. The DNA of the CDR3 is TGCGCCAGCAGCCAAGACGCTTCGGGGGGACGCCTCGCCGAGCAGTACTTC.

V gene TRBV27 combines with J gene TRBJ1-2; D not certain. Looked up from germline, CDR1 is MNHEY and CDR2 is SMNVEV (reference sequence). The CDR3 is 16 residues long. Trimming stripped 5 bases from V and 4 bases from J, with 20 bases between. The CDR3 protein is CASSHGRAGRGYGYTF. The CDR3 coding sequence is TGTGCCAGCAGTCACGGCCGGGCCGGACGCGGCTATGGCTACACCTTC.

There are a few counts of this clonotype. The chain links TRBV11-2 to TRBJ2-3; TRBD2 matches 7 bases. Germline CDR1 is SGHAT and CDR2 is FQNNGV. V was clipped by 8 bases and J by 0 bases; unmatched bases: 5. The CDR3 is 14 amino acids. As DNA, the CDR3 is TGTGCCAGCTCCACGGGACTAAGCACAGATACGCAGTATTTT. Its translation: CASSTGLSTDTQYF.

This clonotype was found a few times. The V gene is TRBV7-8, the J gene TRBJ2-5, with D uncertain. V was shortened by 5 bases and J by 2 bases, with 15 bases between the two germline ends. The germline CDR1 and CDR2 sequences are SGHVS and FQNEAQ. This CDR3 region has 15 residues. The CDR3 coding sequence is TGTGCCAGCAGCCCAAGGACGCCGTCGCAAGAGACCCAGTACTTC. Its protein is CASSPRTPSQETQYF.

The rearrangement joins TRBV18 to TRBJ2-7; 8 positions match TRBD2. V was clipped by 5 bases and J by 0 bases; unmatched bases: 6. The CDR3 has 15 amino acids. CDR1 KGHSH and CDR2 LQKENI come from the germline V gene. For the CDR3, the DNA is TGTGCCAGCTCATCAAGCGGGAGCCCCTCCTACGAGCAGTACTTC. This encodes CASSSSGSPSYEQYF.

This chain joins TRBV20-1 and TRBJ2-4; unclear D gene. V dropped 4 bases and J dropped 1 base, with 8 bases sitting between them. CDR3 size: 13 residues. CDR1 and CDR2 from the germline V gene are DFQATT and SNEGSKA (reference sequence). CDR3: CSAIDLAKNIQYF. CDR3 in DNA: TGCAGTGCTATCGACCTGGCCAAAAACATTCAGTACTTC.

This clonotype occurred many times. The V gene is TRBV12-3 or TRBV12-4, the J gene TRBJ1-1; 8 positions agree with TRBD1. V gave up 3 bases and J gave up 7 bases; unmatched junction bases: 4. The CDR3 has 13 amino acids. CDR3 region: CASSFQGAGEAFF. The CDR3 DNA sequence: TGTGCCAGCAGTTTTCAGGGGGCCGGTGAAGCTTTCTTT.

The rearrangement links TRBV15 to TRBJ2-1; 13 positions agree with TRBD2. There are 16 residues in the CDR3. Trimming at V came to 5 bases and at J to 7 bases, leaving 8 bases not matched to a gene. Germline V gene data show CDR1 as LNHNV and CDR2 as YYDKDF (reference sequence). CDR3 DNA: TGTGCCACCAGCCGGGGACTAGCGGGGAACTTTAATGAGCAGTTCTTC. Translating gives CATSRGLAGNFNEQFF. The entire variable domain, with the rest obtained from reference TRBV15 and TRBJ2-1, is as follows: DAMVIQNPRYQVTQFGKPVTLSCSQTLNHNVMYWYQQKSSQAPKLLFHYYDKDFNNEADTPDNFQSRRPNTSFCFLDIRSPGLGDTAMYLCATSRGLAGNFNEQFFGPGTRLTVL.